What follows are 24 T cell receptor beta chains derived from one specimen sequenced in a study of T cells in localized non-small cell lung cancer. Produced via immunoSEQ multiplex PCR; TCRdb's table is partial and in-frame only. The sample holds 2,000 to 3,000 clones, about 24% seen once. The material sequenced was lung tumor tissue, taken before any cancer treatment. Every receptor here comes from a woman aged 35 to 75 with stage I lung adenocarcinoma.

This clone appeared a few times. Written as DNA, the CDR3 is TGTGCCAGCAGTCTGGACAGGGGGCCCTCAGATACGCAGTATTTT. Translating gives CASSLDRGPSDTQYF. J is TRBJ2-3 and V is TRBV11-3; 11 positions agree with TRBD1. The germline gives CDR1 SGHNT, CDR2 YENEEA. V gave up 6 bases and J gave up 4 bases; unmatched junction bases: 6. The CDR3 covers 15 residues.

This rearrangement joins TRBV11-3 to TRBJ1-2; 8 bases are shared with TRBD1. V lost 5 bases, J lost 8 bases, and 16 bases stayed unmatched. This CDR3 is built from 16 residues. Germline lookup yields CDR1 SGHNT and CDR2 YENEEA. CDR3 loop: CASSRITGTGIKGYTF. The CDR3 bases are TGTGCCAGCAGCCGCATTACCGGGACAGGCATAAAGGGCTACACCTTC.

The CDR3 loop reads CASSQEVGVRPYF. CDR3 in DNA: TGTGCCAGCAGCCAGGAGGTTGGGGTCAGGCCGTACTTC. The rearrangement joins TRBV6-8 to TRBJ2-7, with a tentative D call TRBD2 (5 bases). CDR1 MNHGY and CDR2 SAAAGT come from the germline V gene. The CDR3 totals 13 residues. Trimming shortened V by 6 bases and J by 12 bases, and 21 bases separated the two germline ends.

This chain links TRBV30 with TRBJ2-1; TRBD2 might be the D (7 bases). The CDR3 runs 13 residues. V lost 3 bases to trimming and J lost 8 bases, with 14 bases between them. CDR1 is GTSNPN, CDR2 SVGIG, per germline (reference sequence). The CDR3 nucleotides are TGTGCCTGGAGCCTAGGGGGGGGCGATGAGCAGTTCTTC. As protein: CAWSLGGGDEQFF. Supplemented by reference TRBV30 and TRBJ2-1, the full variable domain reads SQTIHQWPATLVQPVGSPLSLECTVEGTSNPNLYWYRQAAGRGLQLLFYSVGIGQISSEVPQNLSASRPQDRQFILSSKKLLLSDSGFYLCAWSLGGGDEQFFGPGTRLTVL.

This clone turned up a few times. The genes are TRBV6-8 and TRBJ1-2; a weak D match, TRBD1 (6 bases). V was shortened by 6 bases and J by 4 bases, with 21 bases between the two germline ends. Germline V gene lookup returns CDR1 MNHGY and CDR2 SAAAGT. The CDR3 spans 16 residues. The CDR3 nucleotides read TGTGCCAGCAGCCTCGCGGCAGCCGGAGGGGGCTATGGCTACACCTTC. It encodes CASSLAAAGGGYGYTF.

This clone was recorded a few times. The chain uses TRBV11-3 and TRBJ1-4; D is possibly TRBD1 (5 bases). The germline V gene has CDR1 SGHNT and CDR2 YENEEA. V was cut by 7 bases and J by 3 bases, with 15 bases left in between. The CDR3 contains 15 residues. The chain's CDR3 is CASNNGGMPNEKLFF. The CDR3 nucleotides read TGTGCCAGCAACAATGGGGGGATGCCTAATGAAAAACTGTTTTTT.

This clone has just a few counts. V gene TRBV9 combines with J gene TRBJ1-1, with a tentative D call TRBD1 (5 bases). The CDR3 has 13 residues. In germline, CDR1 is SGDLS, CDR2 YYNGEE. Trimming pared 7 bases from V and 1 base from J, leaving 11 bases between. In DNA form, the CDR3 reads TGTGCCAGCGCCCTGGGGGAGAACACTGAAGCTTTCTTT. Encoded protein: CASALGENTEAFF.

The sample holds a few counts of this clone. The J gene is TRBJ1-5, the V gene TRBV29-1, with unresolved D. Trimming cost V 4 bases and J 1 base, with 5 bases left between them. Germline lookup yields CDR1 SQVTM and CDR2 ANQGSEA. The CDR3 is made up of 12 amino acids. In DNA, the CDR3 is TGCAGCGTTGGGTTAAGCAATCAGCCCCAGCATTTT. This sequence encodes CSVGLSNQPQHF.

There are a few counts of this clone. The chain combines TRBV6-8 with TRBJ1-5; perhaps TRBD1 as D (5 bases). The germline V gene has CDR1 MNHGY and CDR2 SAAAGT. Trimming removed 6 bases from V and 1 base from J, with 22 bases in between. The CDR3 runs 18 residues. In DNA form, the CDR3 reads TGTGCCAGCAGCACTCCTCCGGGGACCACTGGGAGCAATCAGCCCCAGCATTTT. The encoded protein is CASSTPPGTTGSNQPQHF.

Relative to its sample, this clone is medium-sized (0.01 to 0.1%). The J gene is TRBJ2-7, the V gene TRBV9, with D perhaps assigned TRBD1 or TRBD2 (5 bases each). V lost 3 bases, J lost 1 base, and 14 bases lay in between. The CDR3 runs to 15 residues. In germline, CDR1 is SGDLS, CDR2 YYNGEE. The CDR3 nucleotides read TGTGCCAGCAGCGGCCCCGGGACCATGTCCTACGAGCAGTACTTC. Translation: CASSGPGTMSYEQYF. The full variable domain, in which reference TRBV9 and TRBJ2-7 provide the parts outside the CDR3, is DSGVTQTPKHLITATGQRVTLRCSPRSGDLSVYWYQQSLDQGLQFLIQYYNGEERAKGNILERFSAQQFPDLHSELNLSSLELGDSALYFCASSGPGTMSYEQYFGPGTRLTVT.

The chain joins TRBV14 to TRBJ1-6; D not resolved. The CDR3 spans 13 residues. CDR1 is SGHDN, CDR2 FVKESK, per germline. Trimming stripped 4 bases from V and 7 bases from J, with 8 bases between. For the CDR3, the DNA is TGTGCCAGCAGCCGCTTTGTGAATTCACCCCTCCACTTT. Amino acid sequence: CASSRFVNSPLHF.

The CDR3 sequence is CASSPRRGSGTEAFF. The CDR3 coding sequence is TGTGCCAGCTCACCACGGAGGGGATCAGGCACTGAAGCTTTCTTT. V gene TRBV18 combines with J gene TRBJ1-1, with D maybe TRBD1 (5 bases). V dropped 1 base and J dropped 4 bases, with 13 bases sitting between them. This CDR3 contains 15 residues. CDR1 is KGHSH and CDR2 is LQKENI in the germline V gene.

V gene TRBV5-1 combines with J gene TRBJ1-3; no clear D gene. Per the germline V gene, CDR1 is SGHRS and CDR2 is YFSETQ. V was cut by 2 bases and J by 3 bases, with 9 bases left in between. This CDR3 is built from 14 residues. The CDR3 region is CASSLGDFGNTIYF. CDR3 DNA sequence: TGCGCCAGCAGCTTAGGTGATTTTGGAAACACCATATATTTT. The full variable domain, rest sourced from reference TRBV5-1 and TRBJ1-3, is KAGVTQTPRYLIKTRGQQVTLSCSPISGHRSVSWYQQTPGQGLQFLFEYFSETQRNKGNFPGRFSGRQFSNSRSEMNVSTLELGDSALYLCASSLGDFGNTIYFGEGSWLTVV.

The table lists this clone with a few counts. This chain joins TRBV6-8 and TRBJ1-2; TRBD1 matches 7 bases. The CDR3 runs 13 residues. Trimming at V came to 5 bases and at J to 7 bases, leaving 7 bases not matched to a gene. Germline V gives CDR1 MNHGY, CDR2 SAAAGT. The CDR3 DNA follows: TGTGCCAGCAGTGCGGGGGACAGTACTGGCTACACCTTC. Residues: CASSAGDSTGYTF.

The chain joins TRBV28 to TRBJ1-2; TRBD1 aligns across 9 bases. The CDR3 totals 15 residues. Germline lookup yields CDR1 MDHEN and CDR2 SYDVKM. The trim removed 3 bases at V and 6 bases at J, leaving 8 bases unmatched. For the CDR3, the DNA is TGTGCCAGCAGTTTCTGGGAGACAGGGGGGGATGGCTACACCTTC. It specifies CASSFWETGGDGYTF.

The CDR3 DNA reads TGTGCCAGCAGTTACGGTCGGTTGGAGACCCAGTACTTC. This codes for CASSYGRLETQYF. V is TRBV6-8 and J is TRBJ2-5; D is uncertain. The ends were cut back, 2 bases at V and 5 bases at J, with 9 bases in the middle. The CDR3 has 13 residues. Germline CDR1 MNHGY, CDR2 SAAAGT.

This clone was seen a few times. The V gene is TRBV6-8, the J gene TRBJ2-2; 10 bases line up with TRBD1. Unmatched junction bases numbered 9, after V lost 6 bases and J lost 5 bases. This CDR3 region has 16 residues. CDR1 and CDR2 from the germline V gene are MNHGY and SAAAGT. The CDR3 is CASREPRDRGTGELFF. The CDR3 DNA follows: TGTGCCAGCAGGGAACCGCGGGACAGGGGAACCGGGGAGCTGTTTTTT.

The V call is TRBV14, the J call TRBJ1-2; D is perhaps TRBD1 (6 bases). The length of the CDR3 is 14 residues. Germline V gives CDR1 SGHDN, CDR2 FVKESK. Trimming removed 4 bases from V and 8 bases from J, with 17 bases in between. This CDR3 reads CASSRYVGAEGYTF. In DNA, the CDR3 is TGTGCCAGCAGCCGCTACGTGGGGGCGGAGGGCTACACCTTC.

This clone has just one count. The chain has TRBV16 and TRBJ1-6, with D unresolved. CDR1 KGHSY and CDR2 FQNENV come from the germline V gene. The CDR3 is 16 amino acids. V dropped 2 bases and J dropped 7 bases, with 15 bases sitting between them. This chain's CDR3 is CASSQGLGSGNSPLHF. The CDR3, as DNA: TGTGCCAGCAGCCAAGGGCTGGGCAGCGGGAATTCACCCCTCCACTTT.

This clone is categorized as medium-sized. This CDR3 is CASSIGTGGNYEQYF. CDR3 sequence (DNA): TGTGCCAGCAGTATAGGTACAGGAGGAAACTACGAGCAGTACTTC. V and J are TRBV9 and TRBJ2-7, with D perhaps given as TRBD1 or TRBD2 (5 bases each). The CDR3 is 15 residues long. Germline assignment: CDR1 SGDLS and CDR2 YYNGEE. V lost 5 bases and J lost 3, with 18 bases in between. The variable domain in full, completed from reference TRBV9 and TRBJ2-7, reads DSGVTQTPKHLITATGQRVTLRCSPRSGDLSVYWYQQSLDQGLQFLIQYYNGEERAKGNILERFSAQQFPDLHSELNLSSLELGDSALYFCASSIGTGGNYEQYFGPGTRLTVT.

There are a few counts of this clone. The gene calls are TRBV10-2 and TRBJ2-7, with D possibly being TRBD1 (5 bases). The CDR3 extends over 13 amino acids. Germline V gene lookup returns CDR1 WSHSY and CDR2 SAAADI. V lost 6 bases and J 3 bases, leaving 12 bases between the germline ends. The DNA for the CDR3 is TGCGCCAGCAGCAAGAATCAGGGCTACGAGCAGTACTTC. It codes for CASSKNQGYEQYF.

This sequence joins TRBV18 and TRBJ1-1, with 7 nucleotides matching TRBD1. From germline, CDR1 is KGHSH and CDR2 LQKENI. J was trimmed by 4 bases and V by 5 bases; bases with no gene match: 10. The CDR3 sequence is 15 residues long. The CDR3 sequence: CASSYEQGWGTEAFF. CDR3 DNA sequence: TGTGCCAGCTCATACGAACAGGGGTGGGGCACTGAAGCTTTCTTT.

This clone was observed a few times. The chain is built from TRBV6-8 and TRBJ1-3; D ambiguous. The germline V gene has CDR1 MNHGY and CDR2 SAAAGT. V was shortened by 8 bases and J by 0 bases, with 11 bases between the two germline ends. CDR3 length: 14 amino acids. The CDR3 loop is CASESSLSGNTIYF. In nucleotides, the CDR3 is TGTGCCAGCGAATCTAGTCTCTCTGGAAACACCATATATTTT.

This clone has more than one count but fewer than ten. The chain links TRBV11-3 to TRBJ2-1; 10 bases map to TRBD2. Unmatched junction bases numbered 7, after V lost 5 bases and J lost 6 bases. Germline assignment: CDR1 SGHNT and CDR2 YENEEA. This CDR3 has 15 amino acids. The CDR3 region has the DNA TGTGCCAGCAGCCCCCTAGCGGGAGAAAGCAATGAGCAGTTCTTC. The encoded protein is CASSPLAGESNEQFF.